This T cell receptor beta chain was found in a study of PD-1 blockade in classical Hodgkin lymphoma. The assay was immunoSEQ multiplex PCR, and TCRdb's table has in-frame clones only and misses some. This sample has approximately 100,000 clones, with about 83% found just once. Study-wide results and limits: Possibly reflecting disease activity or prior therapy, repertoire differences have causes that remain undefined.

Germline V CDR1 and CDR2: MNHEY, SVGAGI. V was trimmed by 0 bases and J by 4 bases, leaving 12 bases between them. CDR3 length equals 15 residues. Regarding time point: cycle 4 day 1 (C4D1), after 5 to 7 weeks of nivolumab. Relapses following autologous stem cell transplantation were seen in all patients, with brentuximab vedotin exposure varying. This clone is a singleton in its sample. Its target is not known. The rearrangement uses TRBV6-5 and TRBJ1-2, with a weak D call TRBD1 (6 bases). The TCR was taken from a human donor with classical Hodgkin lymphoma. The source material was peripheral blood mononuclear cells (PBMCs), sampled before the fourth cycle of nivolumab. The chain's CDR3 is CASSYSIDRTYGYTF. The CDR3 DNA sequence: TGTGCCAGCAGTTACTCCATTGACAGGACCTATGGCTACACCTTC.